Below are 25 T cell receptor beta chains sequenced from a single sample in a study of T cells after yellow fever vaccination. MiXCR, run by TCRdb on the 5' RACE reads, gives a single entry per CDR3 protein. Seen here are 300,000 or so distinct CDR3 sequences, about 6.6% observed once, and the top ten hold 15% to 20%. The specimen was PBMCs, collected about 49 days after the first yellow fever vaccination. These receptors were taken from a man aged 18-30 years who received the YFV17D yellow fever vaccine.

This clonotype showed up many times. The chain carries TRBV4-2 and TRBJ2-3, with 10 positions matching TRBD2. The CDR3 length is 17 residues. After removal of 1 base from V and 6 bases from J, the junction contained 10 bases not matched to a gene. Germline CDR1 and CDR2: LGHNA and YNFKEQ. The CDR3 sequence: CASSQGSGGALGDTQYF. The CDR3 nucleotides are TGTGCCAGCAGCCAAGGAAGCGGGGGGGCCTTAGGGGATACGCAGTATTTT.

Only a few counts were recorded for this clonotype. In DNA form, the CDR3 reads TGTGCCAGCAGTGATTGGGGACAGAACAAAGAGACCCAGTACTTC. Protein: CASSDWGQNKETQYF. The gene calls are TRBV6-1 and TRBJ2-5; TRBD1 aligns across 7 bases. The junction had 7 bases not matched to a gene; V was cut back by 3 bases and J by 3 bases. Germline V CDR1 and CDR2: MNHNS, SASEGT. The length of the CDR3 is 15 residues.

The chain links TRBV5-5 to TRBJ1-6; D is undetermined. V lost 0 bases, J lost 10 bases, and 11 bases lay in between. The CDR3 has 14 amino acids. Germline CDR1 and CDR2: SGHKS and YYEKEE (reference sequence). As DNA, the CDR3 is TGTGCCAGCAGCTTGGGAGTTCTATGGTCACCCCTCCACTTT. Encoded protein: CASSLGVLWSPLHF.

Only a few counts were recorded for this clonotype. This chain connects TRBV19 to TRBJ1-6; maybe TRBD1 (6 bases). V was cut by 8 bases and J by 2 bases, with 22 bases left in between. Germline V gives CDR1 LNHDA, CDR2 SQIVND (reference sequence). The CDR3 sequence is 18 residues long. CDR3 nucleotide sequence: TGTGCCAGTCGGAAGTACGGGATGGACAGTACCTATAATTCACCCCTCCACTTT. This encodes CASRKYGMDSTYNSPLHF.

This chain uses TRBV12-3 or TRBV12-4 with TRBJ2-1; 13 positions agree with TRBD2. The length of the CDR3 is 16 residues. The trim removed 5 bases at V and 7 bases at J, leaving 8 bases unmatched. This CDR3 is CASSHTSGGAGNEQFF. The CDR3 DNA reads TGTGCCAGCAGTCATACTAGCGGGGGGGCCGGGAATGAGCAGTTCTTC.

The chain combines TRBV30 with TRBJ2-7; unclear D gene. Between the trimmed V and J ends, which lost 4 bases and 5 bases, there was a span of 12 bases. CDR1 is GTSNPN and CDR2 is SVGIG in the germline V gene (reference sequence). The CDR3 runs 12 residues. The CDR3 reads CAWTGIFDEQYF. As DNA, the CDR3 is TGTGCCTGGACAGGAATCTTCGACGAGCAGTACTTC.

This rearrangement joins TRBV12-5 to TRBJ2-7; tentatively, D is TRBD1 or TRBD2 (5 bases each). CDR1 LGHNT and CDR2 FRNRAP come from the germline V gene. The germline V and J ends were trimmed by 4 bases and 4 bases, with 14 bases remaining between them. This CDR3 is 14 amino acids long. The CDR3 region has the DNA TGTGCTAGTGGTTCCCCGGGACCGTGGTACGAGCAGTACTTC. Encoded protein: CASGSPGPWYEQYF.

The J gene is TRBJ2-7, the V gene TRBV7-2; tentatively, D is TRBD2 (7 bases). V was shortened by 6 bases and J by 5 bases, with 20 bases between the two germline ends. Looked up from germline, CDR1 is SGHTA and CDR2 is FQGNSA. The CDR3 totals 15 residues. The CDR3 loop reads CASRYGGGLGDEQYF. In nucleotides, the CDR3 is TGTGCCAGCAGATATGGGGGGGGCTTGGGTGACGAGCAGTACTTC.

This clonotype showed up just a few times. This chain joins TRBV20-1 and TRBJ1-5, with D uncertain. This CDR3 has 13 residues. The germline V gene encodes CDR1 DFQATT and CDR2 SNEGSKA (reference sequence). V was clipped by 5 bases and J by 5 bases, with 13 bases between them. The DNA of the CDR3 is TGCAGTGCTCTTGACCGGAATTATCAGCCCCAGCATTTT. As protein: CSALDRNYQPQHF.

This chain connects TRBV29-1 to TRBJ1-4, with 8 bases aligning to TRBD1. This CDR3 has 16 residues. Germline assignment: CDR1 SQVTM and CDR2 ANQGSEA. With V trimmed by 4 bases and J by 1 base, 8 bases remained unmatched. CDR3 sequence (DNA): TGCAGCGTTGTCTGGGGGACAGGACTAACTAATGAAAAACTGTTTTTT. The encoded protein is CSVVWGTGLTNEKLFF.

The V and J genes are TRBV10-3 and TRBJ1-5; D gene unclear. Trimming stripped 4 bases from V and 0 bases from J, with 10 bases between. Germline V gene sequence: CDR1 ENHRY, CDR2 SYGVKD. This CDR3 has 15 amino acids. CDR3 nucleotide sequence: TGTGCCATCAGTGGGGCAGACTATAGCAATCAGCCCCAGCATTTT. It translates to CAISGADYSNQPQHF.

This clonotype was picked up a small number of times. V usage is TRBV19 and J usage is TRBJ2-3, with D possibly matching TRBD2 (7 bases). CDR1 is LNHDA and CDR2 is SQIVND in the germline V gene (reference sequence). V lost 3 bases, J lost 5 bases, and 12 bases lay in between. This CDR3 has 14 amino acids. CDR3 DNA: TGTGCCAGTAGTATCGGGGGGCAGAAAGATACGCAGTATTTT. Its translation: CASSIGGQKDTQYF.

In this sample, this clonotype turned up a few times. The chain has TRBV7-6 and TRBJ1-2; TRBD1 matches at 7 bases. The CDR3 is 15 amino acids. The germline gives CDR1 SGHVS, CDR2 FNYEAQ. Germline trimming cut 10 bases from V and 6 bases from J; bases unmatched to any gene: 17. The CDR3 coding sequence is TGTGCCACCCAACCCCCTCCGGACAGGTTCCATGGCTACACCTTC. Protein product: CATQPPPDRFHGYTF.

J is TRBJ1-5 and V is TRBV7-2, with 7 bases aligning to TRBD1. The V segment lost 1 base and the J segment 7 bases; nucleotides outside the gene matches: 7. The CDR3 spans 15 residues. Germline CDR1 and CDR2: SGHTA and FQGNSA. This chain's CDR3 is CASSLEKGAWQPQHF. The CDR3 DNA reads TGTGCCAGCAGCTTAGAGAAGGGGGCGTGGCAGCCCCAGCATTTT.

This rearrangement joins TRBV6-5 to TRBJ1-4, with D uncertain. Looked up from germline, CDR1 is MNHEY and CDR2 is SVGAGI. This CDR3 spans 14 amino acids. The V end lost 3 bases, the J end lost 6 bases, and 11 bases lay between the germline ends. CDR3 sequence reads: CASSYGRPYEKLFF. CDR3 sequence (DNA): TGTGCCAGCAGTTATGGCAGGCCGTATGAAAAACTGTTTTTT.

V is TRBV7-9 and J is TRBJ2-3; unclear D gene. The germline V gene has CDR1 SEHNR and CDR2 FQNEAQ (reference sequence). The CDR3 has 17 amino acids. Trimming took 0 bases from V and 0 from J, leaving 13 bases between them. In DNA, the CDR3 is TGTGCCAGCAGCTTAGCTGCTGGCAGCTCTAGCACAGATACGCAGTATTTT. Translating it yields CASSLAAGSSSTDTQYF.

This clonotype was recorded a few times. The chain uses TRBV7-9 and TRBJ2-1, with a tentative D call TRBD1 (5 bases). Trimming pared 2 bases from V and 4 bases from J, leaving 12 bases between. The germline CDR1 and CDR2 sequences are SEHNR and FQNEAQ (reference sequence). The CDR3 is 15 residues long. CDR3 coding DNA: TGTGCCAGCAGCTTAAGGGGTGGCGAGTACAATGAGCAGTTCTTC. Translating gives CASSLRGGEYNEQFF.

There are many counts of this clonotype. The CDR3 region is CASRYNLAGATDTQYF. In DNA form, the CDR3 reads TGTGCCAGCAGATATAACCTAGCGGGGGCCACAGATACGCAGTATTTT. The chain joins TRBV7-2 to TRBJ2-3; 10 bases line up with TRBD2. After removal of 6 bases from V and 2 bases from J, the junction contained 8 bases not matched to a gene. The CDR3 runs 16 residues. Germline CDR1 is SGHTA and CDR2 is FQGNSA.

The rearrangement joins TRBV9 to TRBJ2-1, with 10 bases aligning to TRBD2. Germline V gene data show CDR1 as SGDLS and CDR2 as YYNGEE. V was pared by 3 bases and J by 4 bases, with 4 bases of the junction left unmatched. The CDR3 has 15 amino acids. The CDR3 DNA follows: TGTGCCAGCAGCGGTAGCGGGGGGCGTTACAATGAGCAGTTCTTC. Protein product: CASSGSGGRYNEQFF.

This clonotype was seen many times. The V call is TRBV5-1, the J call TRBJ2-3; 9 bases agree with TRBD2. Germline CDR1 is SGHRS and CDR2 is YFSETQ. Trimming at V came to 3 bases and at J to 2 bases, leaving 1 base not matched to a gene. CDR3 length: 14 amino acids. CDR3 region: CASSWGLATDTQYF. In nucleotides, the CDR3 is TGCGCCAGCAGCTGGGGACTAGCCACAGATACGCAGTATTTT.

The rearrangement uses TRBV7-9 and TRBJ1-1; D uncertain. There are 12 residues in the CDR3. Germline V gene sequence: CDR1 SEHNR, CDR2 FQNEAQ (reference sequence). The V end lost 3 bases, the J end lost 5 bases, and 7 bases lay between the germline ends. As DNA, the CDR3 is TGTGCCAGCAGCTTGGGTATGACTGAAGCTTTCTTT. Encoded protein: CASSLGMTEAFF.

With respect to this clonotype: A much larger clone sits a single nucleotide away, making a read error possible. The chain carries TRBV7-2 and TRBJ2-3; 10 positions match TRBD2. Germline V gene lookup returns CDR1 SGHTA and CDR2 FQGNSA. The CDR3 contains 16 residues. This CDR3 is CASSRNSGGGTDTQSF. The CDR3 region has the DNA TGTGCCAGCAGCCGAAACAGCGGGGGGGGCACAGATACGCAGTCTTTT.

The rearrangement links TRBV4-2 to TRBJ1-4; D is undetermined. From germline, CDR1 is LGHNA and CDR2 YNFKEQ. Trimming removed 6 bases at V and 3 bases at J, with 14 bases between. The CDR3 is 15 residues long. The CDR3 region has the DNA TGTGCCAGCAGTGAACCCGAGTTAGCTAATGAAAAACTGTTTTTT. Protein: CASSEPELANEKLFF.

The genes are TRBV11-2 and TRBJ2-1; D is unclear. The CDR3 spans 15 residues. Between the trimmed V and J ends, which lost 0 bases and 1 base, there was a span of 7 bases. Per the germline V gene, CDR1 is SGHAT and CDR2 is FQNNGV. The CDR3 protein is CASSLERASYNEQFF. The CDR3 DNA reads as TGTGCCAGCAGCTTAGAACGGGCGTCCTACAATGAGCAGTTCTTC. Using reference TRBV11-2 and TRBJ2-1 for the parts outside the CDR3, the full variable domain is EAGVAQSPRYKIIEKRQSVAFWCNPISGHATLYWYQQILGQGPKLLIQFQNNGVVDDSQLPKDRFSAERLKGVDSTLKIQPAKLEDSAVYLCASSLERASYNEQFFGPGTRLTVL.

V and J are TRBV3-1 and TRBJ1-1, with 8 bases matching TRBD1. The CDR3 is made up of 19 amino acids. The V gene's germline CDR1 is LGHDT and CDR2 YNNKEL (reference sequence). V lost 1 base to trimming and J lost 3 bases; unmatched junction nucleotides: 16. DNA for the CDR3: TGTGCCAGCAGCCAAGTGTCCGACAGGGGAAGAGAGTGGGACACTGAAGCTTTCTTT. Amino acid sequence: CASSQVSDRGREWDTEAFF.